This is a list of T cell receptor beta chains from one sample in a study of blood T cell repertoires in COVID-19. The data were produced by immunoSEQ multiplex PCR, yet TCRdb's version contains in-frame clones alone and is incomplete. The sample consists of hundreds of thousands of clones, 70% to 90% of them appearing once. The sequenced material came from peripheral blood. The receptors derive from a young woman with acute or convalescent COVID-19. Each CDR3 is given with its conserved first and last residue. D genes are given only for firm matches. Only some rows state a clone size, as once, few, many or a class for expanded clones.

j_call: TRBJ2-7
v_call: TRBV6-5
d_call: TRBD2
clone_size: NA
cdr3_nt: TGTGCCAGCAGCCGGACTAGCGGGGGGGCCTACGAGCAGTACTTC
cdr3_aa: CASSRTSGGAYEQYF

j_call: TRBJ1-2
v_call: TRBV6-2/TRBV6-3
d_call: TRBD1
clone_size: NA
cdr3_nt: TGTGCCAGCACCCCAAGGGCGGGCAGGGGGCTGAACTATGGCTACACCTTC
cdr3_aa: CASTPRAGRGLNYGYTF

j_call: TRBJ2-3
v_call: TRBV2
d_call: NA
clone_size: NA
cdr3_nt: TGTGCCAGCAGTGGGGCCACAGATACGCAGTATTTT
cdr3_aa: CASSGATDTQYF

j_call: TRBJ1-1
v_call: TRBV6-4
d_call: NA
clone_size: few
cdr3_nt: TGTGCCAGCAGTGTTGAGAGAAACACTGAAGCTTTCTTT
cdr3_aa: CASSVERNTEAFF

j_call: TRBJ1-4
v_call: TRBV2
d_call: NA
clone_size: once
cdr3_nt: TGTGCCAGCAGCTTCAGGTTCAATGAAAAACTGTTTTTT
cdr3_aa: CASSFRFNEKLFF

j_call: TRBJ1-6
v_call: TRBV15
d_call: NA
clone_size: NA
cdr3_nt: TGTGCCACCACGATTCTGGGGCCAGGGCCAGATTCACCCCTCCACTTT
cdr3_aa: CATTILGPGPDSPLHF

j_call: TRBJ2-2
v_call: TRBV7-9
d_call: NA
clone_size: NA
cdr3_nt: TGTGCCAGCAGCTTAGCGTCGGTGAACACCGGGGAGCTGTTTTTT
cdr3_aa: CASSLASVNTGELFF

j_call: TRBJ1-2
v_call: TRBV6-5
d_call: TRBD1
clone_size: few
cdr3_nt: TGTGCCAGCAGTCTCACAGGGGGCTCTGGCTACACCTTC
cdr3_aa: CASSLTGGSGYTF

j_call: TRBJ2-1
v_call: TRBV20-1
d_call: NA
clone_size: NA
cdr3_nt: TGCAGTGCTGTCGCCGGTGAGCAGTTCTTC
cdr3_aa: CSAVAGEQFF

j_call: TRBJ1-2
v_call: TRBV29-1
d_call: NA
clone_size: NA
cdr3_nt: TGCAGCGTTGAAATCGGGGGCTATGGCTACACCTTC
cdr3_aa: CSVEIGGYGYTF

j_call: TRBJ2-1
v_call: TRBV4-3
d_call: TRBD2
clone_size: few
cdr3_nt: TGCGCCAGCAGCCACACTAGCGGGGAGTACAATGAGCAGTTCTTC
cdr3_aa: CASSHTSGEYNEQFF

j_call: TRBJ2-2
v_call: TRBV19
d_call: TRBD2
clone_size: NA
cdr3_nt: TGTGCCAGTAGTCCGCTAGCGGGGGCGAACACCGGGGAGCTGTTTTTT
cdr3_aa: CASSPLAGANTGELFF

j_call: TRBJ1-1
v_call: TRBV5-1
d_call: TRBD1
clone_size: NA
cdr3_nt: TGCGCCAGCAGCTTACAGGGGGCGGTCACTGAAGCTTTCTTT
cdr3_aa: CASSLQGAVTEAFF

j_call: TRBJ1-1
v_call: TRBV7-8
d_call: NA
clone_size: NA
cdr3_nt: TGTGCCAGCAGCCAAAGACAGATCACTGAAGCTTTCTTT
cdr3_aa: CASSQRQITEAFF

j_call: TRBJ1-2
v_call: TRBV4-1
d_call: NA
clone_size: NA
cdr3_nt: TGCGCCAGCAGCCCCCCGGCGGGCGGGTATGGCTACACCTTC
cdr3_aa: CASSPPAGGYGYTF

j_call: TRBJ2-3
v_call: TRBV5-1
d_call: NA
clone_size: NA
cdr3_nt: TGCGCCAGCAGCTTGAGGGTTGCGGGTTCTCCTGATACGCAGTATTTT
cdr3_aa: CASSLRVAGSPDTQYF

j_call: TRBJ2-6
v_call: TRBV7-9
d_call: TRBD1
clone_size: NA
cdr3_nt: TGTGCCAGCAGTTATCTACAGGGGATCTCTGGGGCCAACGTCCTGACTTTC
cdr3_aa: CASSYLQGISGANVLTF

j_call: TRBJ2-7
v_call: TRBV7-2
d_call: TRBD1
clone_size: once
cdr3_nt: TGTGCCAGCAGCCGCGGGGGACAGGGGTCCTACGAGCAGTACTTC
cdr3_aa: CASSRGGQGSYEQYF

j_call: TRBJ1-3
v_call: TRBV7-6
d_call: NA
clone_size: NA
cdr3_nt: TGTGCCAGCAGCCCAGTAAACACCATATATTTT
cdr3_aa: CASSPVNTIYF

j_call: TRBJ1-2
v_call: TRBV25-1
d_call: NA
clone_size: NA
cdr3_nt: TGTGCCAGCAGTGTGACCCCCGAGGGCAGGAATGGCTACACCTTC
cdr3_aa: CASSVTPEGRNGYTF

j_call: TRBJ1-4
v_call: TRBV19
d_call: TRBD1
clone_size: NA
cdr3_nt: TGTGCCAGTAGTACACGGACAGGCCCTGCAACTAATGAAAAACTGTTTTTT
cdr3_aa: CASSTRTGPATNEKLFF

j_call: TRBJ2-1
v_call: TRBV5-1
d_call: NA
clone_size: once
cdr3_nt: TGCGCCAGCAGCTTGGTAGGAGGAGCCTACAATGAGCAGTTCTTC
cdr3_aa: CASSLVGGAYNEQFF

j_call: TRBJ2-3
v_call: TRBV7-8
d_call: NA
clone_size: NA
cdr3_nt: TGTGCCAGCAGCCGGGCACCAGATACGCAGTATTTT
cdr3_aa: CASSRAPDTQYF

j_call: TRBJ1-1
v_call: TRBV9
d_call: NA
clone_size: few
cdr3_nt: TGTGCCAGCAGCGACCAGGGGAGGGGGAACACTGAAGCTTTCTTT
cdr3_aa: CASSDQGRGNTEAFF

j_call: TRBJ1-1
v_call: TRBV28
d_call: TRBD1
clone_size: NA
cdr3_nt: TGTGCCGGGGCAGACAGGGGCACTGAAGCTTTCTTT
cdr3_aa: CAGADRGTEAFF

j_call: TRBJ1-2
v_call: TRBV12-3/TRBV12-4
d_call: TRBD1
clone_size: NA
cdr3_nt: TGTGCCAGCAGTTTGGGACAGAACTATGGCTACACCTTC
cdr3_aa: CASSLGQNYGYTF

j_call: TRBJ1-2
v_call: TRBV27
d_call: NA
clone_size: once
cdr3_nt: TGTGCCAGCAGTTTATCTGTCAGGGGCTATGGCTACACCTTC
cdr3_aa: CASSLSVRGYGYTF

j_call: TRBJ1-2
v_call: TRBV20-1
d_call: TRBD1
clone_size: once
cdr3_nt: TGCAGTGCTAGTGGGACAGCTAACATCTACACCTTC
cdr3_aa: CSASGTANIYTF

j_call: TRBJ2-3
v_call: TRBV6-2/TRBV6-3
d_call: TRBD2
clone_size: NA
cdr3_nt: TGTGCCAGCAGTTCCCCCCGACCGGGCGGGACTAGCGGAGGATTTTCGCAGTATTTT
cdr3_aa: CASSSPRPGGTSGGFSQYF

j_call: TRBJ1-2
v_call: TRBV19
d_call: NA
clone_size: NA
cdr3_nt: TGTGCCAGTAGTAAGGTGCGGCAGGGAATACATGGCTACACCTTC
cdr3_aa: CASSKVRQGIHGYTF

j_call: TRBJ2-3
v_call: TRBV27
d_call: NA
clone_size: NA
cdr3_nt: TGTGCCACTCATACCCTACCATCAGATACGCAGTATTTT
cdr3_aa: CATHTLPSDTQYF

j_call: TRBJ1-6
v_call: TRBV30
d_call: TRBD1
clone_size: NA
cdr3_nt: TGTGCCTGGAGCAAGATGACAGGGAATAATTCACCCCTCCACTTT
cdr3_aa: CAWSKMTGNNSPLHF

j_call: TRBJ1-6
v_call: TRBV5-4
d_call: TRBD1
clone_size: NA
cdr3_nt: TGTGCCAGCAGCCCCGGGGGACAGGGATCGAATAATTCACCCCTCCACTTT
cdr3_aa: CASSPGGQGSNNSPLHF

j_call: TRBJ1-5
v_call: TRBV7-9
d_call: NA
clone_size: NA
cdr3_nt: TGTGCCAGCAGCTTATGGCCCAATCAGCCCCAGCATTTT
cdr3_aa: CASSLWPNQPQHF

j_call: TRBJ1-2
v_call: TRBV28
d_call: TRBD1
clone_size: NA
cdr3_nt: TGTGCCAGCAGTTTTGGCAACAGGGGACATTCTGATGGCTACACCTTC
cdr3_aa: CASSFGNRGHSDGYTF

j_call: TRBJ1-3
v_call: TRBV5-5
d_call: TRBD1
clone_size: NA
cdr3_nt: TGTGCCAGCAGACAACCAGGGGGGATCGGAAACACCATATATTTT
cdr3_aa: CASRQPGGIGNTIYF

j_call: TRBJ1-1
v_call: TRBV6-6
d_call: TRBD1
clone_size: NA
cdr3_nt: TGTGCCAGCAGTTACCCCGAGGGGGCTGGTGAAGCTTTCTTT
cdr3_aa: CASSYPEGAGEAFF

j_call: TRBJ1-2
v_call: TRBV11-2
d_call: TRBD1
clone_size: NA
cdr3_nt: TGTGCCAGCAGCTTAAATGGACAGGGTATAAGGTTGAACTATGGCTACACCTTC
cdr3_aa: CASSLNGQGIRLNYGYTF

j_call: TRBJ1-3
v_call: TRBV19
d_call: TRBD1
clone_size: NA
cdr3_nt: TGTGCCAGTAGTATACAGCCGAGGGGGCCTGGAAACACCATATATTTT
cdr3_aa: CASSIQPRGPGNTIYF

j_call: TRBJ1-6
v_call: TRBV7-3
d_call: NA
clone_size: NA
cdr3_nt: TGTGCCAGCAGCTCCACCTATAATTCTCCCCTCCACTTT
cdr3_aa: CASSSTYNSPLHF

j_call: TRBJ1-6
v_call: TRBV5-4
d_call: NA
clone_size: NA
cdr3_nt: TGTGCCAGCAGCCGAAGGGAGGGGAGGAGCTCACCCCTCCACTTT
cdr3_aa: CASSRREGRSSPLHF

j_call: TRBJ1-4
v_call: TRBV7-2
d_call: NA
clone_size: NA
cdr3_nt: TGTGCCAGCAGCTTAGGGGGGACATCAAATGAAAAACTGTTTTTT
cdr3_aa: CASSLGGTSNEKLFF

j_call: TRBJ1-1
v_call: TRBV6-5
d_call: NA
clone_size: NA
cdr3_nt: TGTGCCAGCAGCCCCTCAGGGGTGAACACTGAAGCTTTCTTT
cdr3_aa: CASSPSGVNTEAFF

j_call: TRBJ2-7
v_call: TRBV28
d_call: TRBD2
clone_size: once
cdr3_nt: TGTGCCAGCACCCCAGGAAGCGGGGGCCTGTCCTACGAGCAGTACTTC
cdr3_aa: CASTPGSGGLSYEQYF

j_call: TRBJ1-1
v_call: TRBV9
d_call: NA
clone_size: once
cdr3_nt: TGTGCCAGTAAGGGAGAGAACACTGAAGCTTTCTTT
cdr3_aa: CASKGENTEAFF

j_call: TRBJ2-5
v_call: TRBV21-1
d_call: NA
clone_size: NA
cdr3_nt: TGTGCCAGCAGCGAACCGCCGGCCCAGTACTTC
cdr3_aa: CASSEPPAQYF

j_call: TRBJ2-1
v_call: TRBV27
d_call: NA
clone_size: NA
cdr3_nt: TGTGCCAGCAGTTACGCGACAGACAATGAGCAGTTCTTC
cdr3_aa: CASSYATDNEQFF

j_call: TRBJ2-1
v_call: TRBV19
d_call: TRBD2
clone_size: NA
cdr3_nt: TGTGCCAGTAGTATGGGACTAGCGGACAAAAGTGGGCTTGAGCAGTTCTTC
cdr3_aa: CASSMGLADKSGLEQFF

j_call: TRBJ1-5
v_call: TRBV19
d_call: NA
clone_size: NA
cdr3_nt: TGTGCCAGTAGTGCGTCGACATACGGCAGGGTGACGGGCAATCAGCCCCAGCATTTT
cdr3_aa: CASSASTYGRVTGNQPQHF

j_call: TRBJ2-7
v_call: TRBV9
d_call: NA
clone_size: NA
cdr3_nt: TGTGCCAGCAGCTCAGGACATCCCGCCGAGCAGTACTTC
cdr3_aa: CASSSGHPAEQYF

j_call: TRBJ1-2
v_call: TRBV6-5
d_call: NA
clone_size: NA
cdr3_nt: TGTGCCAGCAGTTTATCAAGACAGACCTACACCTTC
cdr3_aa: CASSLSRQTYTF

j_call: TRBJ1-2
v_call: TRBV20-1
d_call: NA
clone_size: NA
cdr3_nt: TGCAGTGCGAGACCGGGGATCGGCTACACCTTC
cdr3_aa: CSARPGIGYTF

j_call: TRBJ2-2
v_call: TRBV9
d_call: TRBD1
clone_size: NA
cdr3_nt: TGTGCCAGCAGCCCACCCGGGACAGGGTCGACCGGGGAGCTGTTTTTT
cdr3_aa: CASSPPGTGSTGELFF